This T cell receptor beta chain was retrieved from a study of blood T cell repertoires in COVID-19. Sequencing was performed with immunoSEQ multiplex PCR; in TCRdb, only in-frame clones are kept and a portion is missing. The profile covers fewer than 30,000 clones, with 65% to 85% appearing a single time and more than 15% taken by the ten largest. This CDR3 has 13 residues. The germline V and J ends were trimmed by 4 bases and 7 bases, with 11 bases remaining between them. Germline V gene data show CDR1 as SGHTS and CDR2 as YDEGEE. The V and J genes are TRBV5-8 and TRBJ1-4; TRBD1 is a possible D gene (5 bases). Material: peripheral blood. This receptor was identified in a woman in her sixties with acute or convalescent COVID-19. DNA for the CDR3: TGTGCCAGCAGCCCGGGGGGGGTTGAAAAACTGTTTTTT. It is translated as CASSPGGVEKLFF.